The text below deals with one TCR beta chain. Clones were sequenced by immunoSEQ multiplex PCR, and TCRdb holds only the in-frame ones, with some missing. The repertoire holds 250,000 to 350,000 clones, with around nine tenths as singletons. CDR3 length: 15 amino acids. Germline V gene lookup returns CDR1 SGHRS and CDR2 YFSETQ. Trimming took off 1 base at V and 5 bases at J, with 15 bases between the two ends. The data originate from a study of blood T cell repertoires in COVID-19. Sequenced input: peripheral blood. This clonotype originated in a woman in her thirties with COVID-19, enrolled during active disease. This chain uses TRBV5-1 with TRBJ1-1, with no clear D. CDR3 coding DNA: TGCGCCAGCAGCTTGAAAACCGCTCAGGCAACTGAAGCTTTCTTT. This translates into CASSLKTAQATEAFF.